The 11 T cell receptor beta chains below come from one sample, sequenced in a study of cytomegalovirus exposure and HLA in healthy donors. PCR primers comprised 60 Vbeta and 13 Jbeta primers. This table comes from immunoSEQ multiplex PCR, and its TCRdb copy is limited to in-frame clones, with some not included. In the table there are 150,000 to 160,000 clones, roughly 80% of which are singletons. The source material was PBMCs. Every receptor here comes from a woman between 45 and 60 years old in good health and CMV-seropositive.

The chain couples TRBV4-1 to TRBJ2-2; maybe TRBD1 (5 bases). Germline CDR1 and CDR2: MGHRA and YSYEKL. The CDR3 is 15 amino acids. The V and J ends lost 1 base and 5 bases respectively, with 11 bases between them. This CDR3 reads CASSQGEGVTGELFF. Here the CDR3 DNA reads TGCGCCAGCAGCCAAGGGGAAGGGGTAACCGGGGAGCTGTTTTTT.

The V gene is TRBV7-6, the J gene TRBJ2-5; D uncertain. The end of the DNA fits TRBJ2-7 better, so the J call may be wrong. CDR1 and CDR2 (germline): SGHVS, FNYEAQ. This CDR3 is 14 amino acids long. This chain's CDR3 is CASSLGPLSYEQYF. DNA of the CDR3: TGTGCCAGCAGCTTAGGCCCGCTCTCCTACGAGCAGTACTTC.

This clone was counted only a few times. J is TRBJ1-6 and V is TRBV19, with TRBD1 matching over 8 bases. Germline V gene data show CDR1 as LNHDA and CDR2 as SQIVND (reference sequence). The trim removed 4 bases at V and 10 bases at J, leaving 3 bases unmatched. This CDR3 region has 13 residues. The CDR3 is CASSTDRDSPLHF. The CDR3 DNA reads TGTGCCAGTAGTACGGACAGGGACTCACCCCTCCACTTT.

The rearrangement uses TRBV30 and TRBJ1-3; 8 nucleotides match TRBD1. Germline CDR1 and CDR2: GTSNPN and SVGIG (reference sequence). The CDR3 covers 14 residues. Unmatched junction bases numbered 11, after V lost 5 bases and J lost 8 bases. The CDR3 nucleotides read TGTGCCTGGGGGAACGGAGGGACAGGCGACACCATATATTTT. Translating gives CAWGNGGTGDTIYF.

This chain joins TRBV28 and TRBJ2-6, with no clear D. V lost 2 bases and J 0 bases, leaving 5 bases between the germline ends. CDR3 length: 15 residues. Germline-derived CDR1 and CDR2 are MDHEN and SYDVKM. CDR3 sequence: CASSLASSGANVLTF. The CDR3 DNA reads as TGTGCCAGCAGTTTAGCCAGCTCTGGGGCCAACGTCCTGACTTTC.

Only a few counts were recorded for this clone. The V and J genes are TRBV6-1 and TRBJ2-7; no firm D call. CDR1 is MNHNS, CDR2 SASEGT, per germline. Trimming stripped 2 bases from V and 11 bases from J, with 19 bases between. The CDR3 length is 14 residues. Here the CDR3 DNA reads TGTGCCAGCAGTGAAACCGCCTTTCAGGTCGTGAAGTACTTC. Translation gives CASSETAFQVVKYF.

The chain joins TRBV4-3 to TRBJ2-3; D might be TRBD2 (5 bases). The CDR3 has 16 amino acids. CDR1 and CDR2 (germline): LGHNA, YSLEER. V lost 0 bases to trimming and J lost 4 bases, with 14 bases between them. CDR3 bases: TGCGCCAGCAGCCAAGAGCCGGGATCGGGCCCAGATACGCAGTATTTT. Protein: CASSQEPGSGPDTQYF.

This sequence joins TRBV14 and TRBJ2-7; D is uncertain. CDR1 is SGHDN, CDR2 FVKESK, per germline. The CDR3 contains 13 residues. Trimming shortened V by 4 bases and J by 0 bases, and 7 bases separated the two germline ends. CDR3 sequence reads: CASSPSSSYEQYF. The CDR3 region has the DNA TGTGCCAGCAGCCCAAGTAGCTCCTACGAGCAGTACTTC. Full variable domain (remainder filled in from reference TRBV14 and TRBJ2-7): EAGVTQFPSHSVIEKGQTVTLRCDPISGHDNLYWYRRVMGKEIKFLLHFVKESKQDESGMPNNRFLAERTGGTYSTLKVQPAELEDSGVYFCASSPSSSYEQYFGPGTRLTVT.

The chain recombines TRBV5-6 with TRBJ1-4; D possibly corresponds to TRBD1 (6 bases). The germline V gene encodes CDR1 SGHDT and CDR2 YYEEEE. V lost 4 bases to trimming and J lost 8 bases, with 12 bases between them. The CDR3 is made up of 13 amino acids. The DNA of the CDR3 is TGTGCCAGCAGCATCGGGACAACGGAAAAACTGTTTTTT. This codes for CASSIGTTEKLFF. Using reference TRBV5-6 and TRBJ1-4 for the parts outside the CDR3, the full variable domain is DAGVTQSPTHLIKTRGQQVTLRCSPKSGHDTVSWYQQALGQGPQFIFQYYEEEERQRGNFPDRFSGHQFPNYSSELNVNALLLGDSALYLCASSIGTTEKLFFGSGTQLSVL.

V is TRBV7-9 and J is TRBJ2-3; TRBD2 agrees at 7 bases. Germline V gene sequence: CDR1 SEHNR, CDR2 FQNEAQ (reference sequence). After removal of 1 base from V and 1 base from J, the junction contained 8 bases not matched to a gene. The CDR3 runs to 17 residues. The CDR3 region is CASSLGTSFQGTDTQYF. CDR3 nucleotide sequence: TGTGCCAGCAGCTTAGGGACTAGTTTCCAAGGCACAGATACGCAGTATTTT.

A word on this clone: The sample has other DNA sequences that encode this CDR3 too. CDR3 region: CSAGHSTPSGNEQFF. DNA of the CDR3: TGCAGCGCGGGCCACAGCACTCCCTCGGGGAATGAGCAGTTCTTC. The chain employs TRBV29-1 and TRBJ2-1, with D possibly being TRBD2 (5 bases). The CDR3 extends over 15 amino acids. V lost 7 bases and J 7 bases, leaving 23 bases between the germline ends. Germline values: CDR1 SQVTM, CDR2 ANQGSEA.